A selection of T cell receptor beta chains follows, all from one sample in a study of control samples from healthy donors and cancer patients. Profiled with immunoSEQ multiplex PCR; TCRdb holds only in-frame clones, not every one. Of 100,000 to 150,000 clones listed, roughly 84% were seen once; the top ten hold 1.5% to 2%. Sequenced material: blood. The origin of the receptors is a man aged 18 to 29 in good health. Both conserved end residues are part of each CDR3. The D gene is left open where the match is weak. Expanded clones get a size class; other rows say once, few or many, or leave the size out.

clone_size	d_call	v_call	j_call	cdr3_aa	cdr3_nt
.	.	TRBV25-1	TRBJ1-1	CASSRTVMNTEAFF	TGTGCCAGCAGCCGGACAGTCATGAACACTGAAGCTTTCTTT
.	.	TRBV10-3	TRBJ2-2	CAINRVEAGELFF	TGTGCCATCAACAGGGTTGAGGCCGGGGAGCTGTTTTTT
.	.	TRBV6-1	TRBJ1-2	CASSEALRQVYGYTF	TGTGCCAGCAGTGAAGCGCTTCGGCAGGTCTATGGCTACACCTTC
.	.	TRBV7-2	TRBJ2-6	CASSSGRQFSGANVLTF	TGTGCCAGCAGCTCCGGTAGACAGTTCTCTGGGGCCAACGTCCTGACTTTC
few	.	TRBV11-3	TRBJ1-3	CASSDHGNTIYF	TGTGCCAGCAGCGACCATGGAAACACCATATATTTT
.	TRBD1	TRBV3-1/TRBV3-2	TRBJ1-1	CASSRDSHTEAFF	TGTGCCAGCAGCCGGGACAGCCACACTGAAGCTTTCTTT
.	TRBD1	TRBV20-1	TRBJ2-7	CSSGQGYEQYF	TGCAGTTCCGGACAGGGGTACGAGCAGTACTTC
.	TRBD2	TRBV19	TRBJ2-1	CASSINLAGAYNEQFF	TGTGCCAGTAGTATAAATCTAGCGGGAGCCTACAATGAGCAGTTCTTC
.	.	TRBV24-1	TRBJ2-1	CATSDSPPGPGSSYNEQFF	TGTGCCACCAGTGATTCGCCGCCGGGACCAGGGAGCTCCTACAATGAGCAGTTCTTC
.	TRBD2	TRBV19	TRBJ2-3	CASKLLAGVTDTQYF	TGTGCCAGTAAGCTACTAGCGGGGGTAACAGATACGCAGTATTTT
.	.	TRBV30	TRBJ1-4	CAWSVEATNEKLFF	TGTGCCTGGAGTGTTGAGGCAACTAATGAAAAACTGTTTTTT
.	.	TRBV27	TRBJ1-4	CASSLDGFNEKLFF	TGTGCCAGCAGCTTGGACGGATTTAATGAAAAACTGTTTTTT
few	.	TRBV2	TRBJ2-7	CASSGTVSYEQYF	TGTGCCAGCTCCGGCACAGTATCCTACGAGCAGTACTTC
once	.	TRBV5-6	TRBJ1-6	CASNRDAKSSYNSPLHF	TGTGCCAGTAACCGGGACGCGAAGAGCTCCTATAATTCACCCCTCCACTTT
.	.	TRBV3-1/TRBV3-2	TRBJ1-4	CANRIGETNEKLFF	TGTGCCAACCGGATAGGGGAAACTAATGAAAAACTGTTTTTT
.	.	TRBV4-3	TRBJ2-7	CASSPAPSYEQYF	TGCGCCAGCAGCCCAGCGCCGTCCTACGAGCAGTACTTC
.	.	TRBV7-6	TRBJ1-4	CASSLGGAPANEKLFF	TGTGCCAGCAGCTTAGGAGGGGCGCCGGCTAATGAAAAACTGTTTTTT
.	.	TRBV11-2	TRBJ2-7	CASSLGPYQQYF	TGTGCCAGCAGTCTAGGGCCTTATCAGCAGTACTTC
.	.	TRBV28	TRBJ1-5	CASSLGPGQPQHF	TGTGCCAGCAGTTTGGGTCCTGGTCAGCCCCAGCATTTT
.	TRBD2	TRBV27	TRBJ2-1	CASRQASGSYNEQFF	TGTGCCAGCAGGCAGGCTAGCGGTTCCTACAATGAGCAGTTCTTC
.	.	TRBV9	TRBJ2-2	CASSAYQSYANTGELFF	TGTGCCAGCAGCGCCTATCAGAGTTACGCGAACACCGGGGAGCTGTTTTTT
.	.	TRBV9	TRBJ2-1	CASSVDREQFF	TGTGCCAGCAGCGTTGACCGGGAGCAGTTCTTC
.	.	TRBV11-2	TRBJ2-7	CASSFRPSGTYEQYF	TGTGCCAGCAGCTTCCGCCCTAGTGGAACCTACGAGCAGTACTTC
once	TRBD2	TRBV24-1	TRBJ2-1	CATSGGAGSAYNEQFF	TGTGCCACCAGTGGGGGAGCGGGAAGTGCCTACAATGAGCAGTTCTTC
few	.	TRBV29-1	TRBJ2-3	CSVRPGGGTDTQYF	TGCAGCGTCCGCCCAGGGGGGGGGACAGATACGCAGTATTTT
.	.	TRBV19	TRBJ2-6	CASSWSSGANVLTF	TGTGCCAGTAGTTGGAGCTCTGGGGCCAACGTCCTGACTTTC
once	.	TRBV4-3	TRBJ2-5	CASSQGLVGGGETQYF	TGCGCCAGCAGCCAAGGGTTAGTGGGAGGGGGAGAGACCCAGTACTTC
many	TRBD1	TRBV11-3	TRBJ2-5	CASSFGDRDQETQYF	TGTGCCAGCAGCTTCGGGGACAGGGACCAAGAGACCCAGTACTTC
.	.	TRBV30	TRBJ2-1	CAWSGVLYSSSYNEQFF	TGTGCCTGGAGTGGGGTTCTCTATTCGAGCTCCTACAATGAGCAGTTCTTC
.	.	TRBV9	TRBJ1-3	CASSPGGSGNTIYF	TGTGCCAGCAGCCCCGGGGGGTCAGGAAACACCATATATTTT
.	.	TRBV10-2	TRBJ1-1	CASSDPIPGRAEAFF	TGCGCCAGCAGTGACCCTATCCCAGGGAGGGCTGAAGCTTTCTTT
.	.	TRBV3-1/TRBV3-2	TRBJ2-1	CASSQVPTSHPGDEQFF	TGTGCCAGCAGCCAAGTACCCACTAGCCATCCCGGGGATGAGCAGTTCTTC
.	TRBD1	TRBV27	TRBJ1-2	CASSSTVGRGHSGYTF	TGTGCCAGCAGTTCCACCGTTGGCAGGGGGCACTCTGGCTACACCTTC
.	TRBD2	TRBV6-5	TRBJ2-5	CASSTTSGRSETQYF	TGTGCCAGCAGTACGACTAGCGGGAGGTCGGAGACCCAGTACTTC
.	TRBD2	TRBV11-2	TRBJ2-5	CASSPGTMRETQYF	TGTGCCAGCAGCCCCGGGACTATGAGGGAGACCCAGTACTTC
.	.	TRBV19	TRBJ1-1	CASSIKTDTEAFF	TGTGCCAGTAGTATAAAAACAGACACTGAAGCTTTCTTT
.	TRBD2	TRBV4-3	TRBJ2-3	CASSQAGTSGSLDTQYF	TGCGCCAGCAGCCAAGCGGGGACTAGCGGGAGCCTAGATACGCAGTATTTT
.	.	TRBV24-1	TRBJ1-2	CATSDPPSYGYTF	TGTGCCACCAGTGACCCGCCTAGCTATGGCTACACCTTC
.	TRBD1	TRBV19	TRBJ1-4	CASSRQGLGEKLFF	TGTGCCAGTAGTCGACAGGGGCTTGGTGAAAAACTGTTTTTT
.	.	TRBV27	TRBJ2-7	CASSLEGRSYEQYF	TGTGCCAGCAGTTTAGAAGGCAGGTCCTACGAGCAGTACTTC
.	.	TRBV28	TRBJ1-1	CASSQTMNTEAFF	TGTGCCAGTTCCCAGACCATGAACACTGAAGCTTTCTTT
.	.	TRBV18	TRBJ2-2	CASSPLEIETGELFF	TGTGCCAGCTCACCGCTCGAGATTGAAACCGGGGAGCTGTTTTTT